This T cell receptor beta chain is drawn from a study of blood T cell repertoires in COVID-19. Study-wide background: The United States, Italy and Spain supplied acute and convalescent COVID-19 samples.

Those enrolled, adults aged about 18 to 89 years, came from under 25 US areas. Participant-reported clinical history was the basis for cohort assignment. V lost 2 bases and J lost 8, with 15 bases in between. The germline V gene has CDR1 SGHTA and CDR2 FQGNSA. The CDR3 runs 14 residues. In the original analysis: How many nucleated cells were present was estimated from reference gene primer amplification. Data came from immunoSEQ multiplex PCR; TCRdb stores just in-frame clones and leaves some out. V and J calls and clone size are given by that table; D and trimming were obtained from the DNA. The sample has 300,000 to 450,000 clones, roughly 87% seen once.

The chain combines TRBV7-2 with TRBJ1-2, with TRBD1 as a possible D gene (5 bases). The source of this sequence is a woman aged 25 to 39 who had recovered from COVID-19. Sequences were obtained from PBMCs or T cells enriched from blood (not recorded which). The CDR3 loop reads CASSLTVGEKGYTF. As DNA, the CDR3 is TGTGCCAGCAGCTTAACCGTAGGGGAAAAGGGCTACACCTTC.